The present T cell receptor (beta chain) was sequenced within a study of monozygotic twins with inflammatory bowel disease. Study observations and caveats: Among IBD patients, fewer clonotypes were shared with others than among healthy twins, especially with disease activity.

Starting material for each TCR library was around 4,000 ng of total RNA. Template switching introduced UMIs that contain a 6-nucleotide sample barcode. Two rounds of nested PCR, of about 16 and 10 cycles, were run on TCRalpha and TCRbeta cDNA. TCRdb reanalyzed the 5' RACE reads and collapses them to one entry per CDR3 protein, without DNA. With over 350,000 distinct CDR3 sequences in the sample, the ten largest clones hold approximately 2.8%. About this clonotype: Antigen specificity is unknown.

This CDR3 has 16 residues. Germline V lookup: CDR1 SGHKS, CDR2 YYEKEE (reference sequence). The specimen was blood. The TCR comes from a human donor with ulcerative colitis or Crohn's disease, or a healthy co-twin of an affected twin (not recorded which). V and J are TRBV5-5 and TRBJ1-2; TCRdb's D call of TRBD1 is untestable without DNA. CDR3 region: CASRLTGGPVNYGYTF.